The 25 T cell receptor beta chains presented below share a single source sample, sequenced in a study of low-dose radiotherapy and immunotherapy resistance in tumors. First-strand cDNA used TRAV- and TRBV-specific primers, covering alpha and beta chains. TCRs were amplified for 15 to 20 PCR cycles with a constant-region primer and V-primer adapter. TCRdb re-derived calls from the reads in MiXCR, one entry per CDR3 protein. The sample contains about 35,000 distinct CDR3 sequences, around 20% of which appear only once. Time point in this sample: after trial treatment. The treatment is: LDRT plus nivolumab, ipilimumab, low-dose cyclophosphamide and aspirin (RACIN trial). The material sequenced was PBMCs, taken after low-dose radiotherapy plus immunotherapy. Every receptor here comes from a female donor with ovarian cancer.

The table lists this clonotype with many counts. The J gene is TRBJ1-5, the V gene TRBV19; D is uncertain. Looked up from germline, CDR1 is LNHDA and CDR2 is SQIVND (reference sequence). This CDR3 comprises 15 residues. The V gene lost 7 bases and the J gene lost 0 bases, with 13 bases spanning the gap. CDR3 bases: TGTGCCAGTAAGGGCACCACAAGTAGCAATCAGCCCCAGCATTTT. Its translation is CASKGTTSSNQPQHF.

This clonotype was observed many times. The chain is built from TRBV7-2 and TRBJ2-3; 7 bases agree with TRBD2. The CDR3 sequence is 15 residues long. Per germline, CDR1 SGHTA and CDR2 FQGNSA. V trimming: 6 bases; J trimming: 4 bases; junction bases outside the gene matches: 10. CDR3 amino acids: CASRRLAGEADTQYF. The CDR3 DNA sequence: TGTGCCAGCAGACGACTAGCCGGGGAGGCAGATACGCAGTATTTT.

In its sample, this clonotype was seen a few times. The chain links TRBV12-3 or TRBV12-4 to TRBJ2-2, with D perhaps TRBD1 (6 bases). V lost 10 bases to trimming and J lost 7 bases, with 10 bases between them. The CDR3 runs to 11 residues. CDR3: CAIRGGGELFF. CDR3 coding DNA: TGTGCCATCAGGGGTGGCGGGGAGCTGTTTTTT.

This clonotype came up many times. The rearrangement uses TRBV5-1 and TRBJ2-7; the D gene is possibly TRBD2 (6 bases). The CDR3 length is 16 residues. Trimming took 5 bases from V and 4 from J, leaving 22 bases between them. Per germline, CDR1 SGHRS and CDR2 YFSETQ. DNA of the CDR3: TGCGCCAGCAGTCCGGAGGGACCGGGTGCTACGTACGAGCAGTACTTC. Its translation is CASSPEGPGATYEQYF.

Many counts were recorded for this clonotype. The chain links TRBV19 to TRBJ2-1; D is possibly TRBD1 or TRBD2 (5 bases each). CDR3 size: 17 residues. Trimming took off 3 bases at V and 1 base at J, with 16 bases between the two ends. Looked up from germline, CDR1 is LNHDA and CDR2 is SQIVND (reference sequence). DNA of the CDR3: TGTGCCAGTAGTATTGGGCTTGGGGGAGCTTCCTACAATGAGCAGTTCTTC. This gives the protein CASSIGLGGASYNEQFF.

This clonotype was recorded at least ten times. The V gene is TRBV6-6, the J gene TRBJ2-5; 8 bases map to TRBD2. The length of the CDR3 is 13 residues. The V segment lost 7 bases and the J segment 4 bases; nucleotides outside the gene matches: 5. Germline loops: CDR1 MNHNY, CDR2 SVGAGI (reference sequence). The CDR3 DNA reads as TGTGCCAGCATGGTTAGCGGGGCAGAGACCCAGTACTTC. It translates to CASMVSGAETQYF.

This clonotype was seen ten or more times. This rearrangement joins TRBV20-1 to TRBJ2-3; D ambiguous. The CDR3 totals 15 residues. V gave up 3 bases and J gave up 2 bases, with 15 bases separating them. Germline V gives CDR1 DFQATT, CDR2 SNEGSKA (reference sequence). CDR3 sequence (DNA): TGCAGTGCTAGCCGTGACCTCAAGGACACAGATACGCAGTATTTT. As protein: CSASRDLKDTDTQYF.

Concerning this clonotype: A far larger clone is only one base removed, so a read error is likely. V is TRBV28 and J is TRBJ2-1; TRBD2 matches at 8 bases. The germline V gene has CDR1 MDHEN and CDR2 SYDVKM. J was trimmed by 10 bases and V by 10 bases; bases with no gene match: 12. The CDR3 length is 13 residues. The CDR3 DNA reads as TGTGCCACGCGCCGGGGGGGGGTCCACGAGCAGTTCTTC. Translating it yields CATRRGGVHEQFF.

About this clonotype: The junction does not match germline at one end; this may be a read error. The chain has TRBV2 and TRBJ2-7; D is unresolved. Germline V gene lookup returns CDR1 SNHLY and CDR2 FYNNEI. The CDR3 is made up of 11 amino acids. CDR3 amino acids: CSSMESSEQYF. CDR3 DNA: TGTTCCAGCATGGAGTCGAGTGAGCAGTACTTC.

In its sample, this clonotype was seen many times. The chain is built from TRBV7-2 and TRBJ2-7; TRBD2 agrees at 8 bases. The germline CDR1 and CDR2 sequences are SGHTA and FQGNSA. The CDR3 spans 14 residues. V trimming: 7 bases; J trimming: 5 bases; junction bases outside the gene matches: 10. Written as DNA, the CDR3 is TGTGCCAGCAATCCCGGGGGGGGATTCCACGAGCAGTACTTC. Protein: CASNPGGGFHEQYF.

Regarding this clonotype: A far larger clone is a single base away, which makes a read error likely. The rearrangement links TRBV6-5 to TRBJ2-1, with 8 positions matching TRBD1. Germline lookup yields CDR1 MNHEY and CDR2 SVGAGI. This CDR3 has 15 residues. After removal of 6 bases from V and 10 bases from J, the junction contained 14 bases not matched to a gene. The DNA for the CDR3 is TGTGCCAGCAGGGAACCCGGACAGGGTCGGTACGAGCAGTTCTTC. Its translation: CASREPGQGRYEQFF.

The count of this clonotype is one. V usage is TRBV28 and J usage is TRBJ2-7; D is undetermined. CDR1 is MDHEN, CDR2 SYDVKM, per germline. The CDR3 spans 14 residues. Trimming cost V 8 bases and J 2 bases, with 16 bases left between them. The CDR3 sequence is CASLSYDATYEQYF. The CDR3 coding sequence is TGTGCCAGCCTGTCCTATGACGCCACCTACGAGCAGTACTTC.

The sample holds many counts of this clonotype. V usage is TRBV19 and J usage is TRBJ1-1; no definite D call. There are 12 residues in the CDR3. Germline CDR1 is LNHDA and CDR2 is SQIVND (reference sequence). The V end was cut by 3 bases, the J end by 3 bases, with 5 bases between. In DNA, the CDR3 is TGTGCCAGTAGTATCCTGCACACTGAAGCTTTCTTT. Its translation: CASSILHTEAFF.

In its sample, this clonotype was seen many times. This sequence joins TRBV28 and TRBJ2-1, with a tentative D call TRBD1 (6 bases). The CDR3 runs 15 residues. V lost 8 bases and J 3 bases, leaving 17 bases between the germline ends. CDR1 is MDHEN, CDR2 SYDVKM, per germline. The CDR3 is CASGVGTRGYNEQFF. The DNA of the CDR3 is TGTGCCAGCGGAGTGGGGACCAGGGGCTACAATGAGCAGTTCTTC.

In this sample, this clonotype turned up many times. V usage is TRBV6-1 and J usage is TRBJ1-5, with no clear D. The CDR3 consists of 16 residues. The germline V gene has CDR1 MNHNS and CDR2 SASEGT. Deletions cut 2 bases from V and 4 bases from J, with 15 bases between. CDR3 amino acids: CASSESRVQTNQPQHF. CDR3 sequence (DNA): TGTGCCAGCAGTGAATCCCGAGTGCAGACAAATCAGCCCCAGCATTTT.

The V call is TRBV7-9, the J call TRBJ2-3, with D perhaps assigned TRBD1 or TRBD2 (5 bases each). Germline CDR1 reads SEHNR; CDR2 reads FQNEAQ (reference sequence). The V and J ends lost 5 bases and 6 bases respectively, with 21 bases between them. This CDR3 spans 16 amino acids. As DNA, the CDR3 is TGTGCCAGCAGCACCGGACGCTGGGGGAACACTGATACGCAGTATTTT. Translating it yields CASSTGRWGNTDTQYF.

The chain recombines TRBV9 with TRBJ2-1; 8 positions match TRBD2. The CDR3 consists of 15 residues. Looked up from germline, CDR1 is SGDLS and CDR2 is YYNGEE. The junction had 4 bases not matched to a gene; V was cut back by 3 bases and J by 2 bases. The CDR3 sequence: CASSATSGTYNEQFF. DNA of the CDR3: TGTGCCAGCAGCGCTACTAGCGGAACCTACAATGAGCAGTTCTTC.

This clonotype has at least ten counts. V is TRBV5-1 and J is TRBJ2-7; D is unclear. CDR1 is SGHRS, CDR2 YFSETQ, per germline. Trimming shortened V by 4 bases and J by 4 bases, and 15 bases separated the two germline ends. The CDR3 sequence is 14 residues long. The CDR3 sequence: CASSRDTIPYEQYF. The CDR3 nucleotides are TGCGCCAGCAGCCGCGACACAATACCTTACGAGCAGTACTTC.

The CDR3 sequence is CASSEQDAGEKLFF. The CDR3 DNA sequence: TGTGCCAGCAGTGAACAGGATGCGGGTGAAAAACTGTTTTTT. The chain is built from TRBV6-1 and TRBJ1-4; D ambiguous. Trimming pared 2 bases from V and 7 bases from J, leaving 11 bases between. The CDR3 is made up of 14 amino acids. Germline V CDR1 and CDR2: MNHNS, SASEGT.

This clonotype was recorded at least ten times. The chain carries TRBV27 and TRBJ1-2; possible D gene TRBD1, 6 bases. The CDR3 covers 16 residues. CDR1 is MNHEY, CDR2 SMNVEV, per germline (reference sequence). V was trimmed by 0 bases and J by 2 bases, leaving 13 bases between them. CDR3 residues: CASSLSGSTGNYGYTF. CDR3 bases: TGTGCCAGCAGTTTATCGGGGAGTACAGGGAACTATGGCTACACCTTC.

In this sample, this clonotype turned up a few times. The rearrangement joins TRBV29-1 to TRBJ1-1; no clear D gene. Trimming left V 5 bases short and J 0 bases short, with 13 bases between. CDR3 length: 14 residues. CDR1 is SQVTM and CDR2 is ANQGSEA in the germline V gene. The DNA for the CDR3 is TGCAGCGTTAAACGGCGAGGATTGAACACTGAAGCTTTCTTT. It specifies CSVKRRGLNTEAFF.

The CDR3 is CATSYSGTGGSNEQFF. CDR3 nucleotide sequence: TGTGCCACCAGTTACTCCGGGACAGGGGGTTCCAATGAGCAGTTCTTC. The chain employs TRBV24-1 and TRBJ2-1; 11 bases fit TRBD1. After removal of 6 bases from V and 6 bases from J, the junction contained 9 bases not matched to a gene. Germline V gives CDR1 KGHDR, CDR2 SFDVKD. The CDR3 is made up of 16 amino acids.

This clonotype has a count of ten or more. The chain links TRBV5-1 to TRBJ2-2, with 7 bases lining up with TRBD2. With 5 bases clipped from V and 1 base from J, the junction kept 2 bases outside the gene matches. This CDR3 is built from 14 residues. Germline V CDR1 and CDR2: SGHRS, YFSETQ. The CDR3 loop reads CASSAGVNTGELFF. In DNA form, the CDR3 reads TGCGCCAGCAGTGCGGGGGTGAACACCGGGGAGCTGTTTTTT.

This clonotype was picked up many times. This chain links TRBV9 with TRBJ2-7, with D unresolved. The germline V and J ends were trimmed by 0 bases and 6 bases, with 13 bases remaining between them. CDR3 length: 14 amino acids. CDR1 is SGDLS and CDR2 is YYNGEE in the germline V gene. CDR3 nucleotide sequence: TGTGCCAGCAGCGTAGGAAGGCAGGTGGGCGAGCAGTACTTC. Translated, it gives CASSVGRQVGEQYF.

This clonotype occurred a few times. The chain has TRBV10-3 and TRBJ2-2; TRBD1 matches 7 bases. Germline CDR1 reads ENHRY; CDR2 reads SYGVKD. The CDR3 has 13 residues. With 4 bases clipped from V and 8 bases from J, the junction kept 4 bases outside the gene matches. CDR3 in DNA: TGTGCCATCAGTGGGACAGGTGATGGGGAGCTGTTTTTT. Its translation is CAISGTGDGELFF.